This entry describes one TCR beta chain. Its recognized antigen is unknown. Within one base of it there is no much larger clone, and no base qualities were kept. The sample originates from a study of T cell responses to AZD1222 COVID-19 vaccine (dated by TCRdb to about 2021). For the study in its entirety: TCR sequencing covered about 230 trial participants: 200 to 210 given two doses of AZD1222 and approximately 25 given two doses of MenACWY control vaccine. Trial participants were enrolled by age into 18-55, 56-69 and 70-plus year subgroups, with 148, 28 and 57 TCR-sequenced participants respectively.

The CDR3 regions of human TCRbeta chains were analyzed by immunosequencing. The source study handled its data this way. Repertoire TCRs were matched against a reference library of SARS-CoV-2-specific TCRs generated with the MIRA antigen-specificity platform. Breadth was defined as the fraction of unique TCRs that were SARS-CoV-2-associated. Depth was defined as the fraction of total T cells that were SARS-CoV-2-associated. Each spike-specific TCR was assigned to its reactive spike region and to a CD4 or CD8 class using the MIRA data. Log10-transformed breadth and depth values were compared by one-way ANOVA with Sidak's multiple comparisons tests. TCRdb re-hosts the immuneACCESS table, in-frame sequences only. Its copies lack some clones; in the studies checked, an unresolved V gene accounts for under half of them, and the cause for the rest is not known. V and J calls and clone size are as listed in that table; D and trimming were resolved from the DNA. The sample includes about 120,000 clones, with less than 95% observed a single time. 4.4% of the sample is in the top ten clones.

The sample's time point, from its label and the paper: baseline before first vaccination. Per the publication, the treatment or condition label means: meningococcal conjugate vaccine given as trial control. Vaccinee samples came from UK trials COV001 and COV002, including a single-blind randomized controlled phase 2/3 trial of AZD1222 (ChAdOx1 nCoV-19) in healthy adults. For TCRbeta chain sequencing, PBMC samples from trial participants were taken at day 0 and at day 28 after the second dose. The paper's findings and limits, for the study overall: Conclusions about previously exposed vaccinees are limited because only six or seven AZD1222 recipients were SARS-CoV-2 seropositive at baseline. Participants were mostly white British and included more females than males, and it was suggested by the authors that clonal diversity may have been underestimated. Reportedly, almost half of the unique spike-specific TCRs recognized epitopes lying outside the regions that are mutated in the B.1.351 and B.1.1.7 variants. CD4 TCRs associated with the vaccine covered the entire spike protein, and the dominant responses were in regions 160-218 and 743-854. In the small 56-69-year group, the increase in depth fell short of significance, most likely because of low power. No day 14 peak-response samples were available, so repertoires were characterized only after the peak T cell response. A significant rise in spike-specific TCR breadth and depth was observed after two AZD1222 doses relative to day 0 and relative to MenACWY recipients.

Counted from cysteine to phenylalanine, this CDR3 has 13 amino acids. CDR3 DNA only is kept here, 39 bases in frame from base 1. The germline V gene sets CDR1 to SQVTM and CDR2 to ANQGSEA. The V and J ends are trimmed by 4 bases and 5 bases, leaving 11 bases between them. This clonotype was sampled from an adult in good health. This material consisted of peripheral blood, taken on day 0 of MenACWY control vaccination. The chain was built from TRBV29-1 and TRBJ1-4, and the D gene may be TRBD1, 5 bases matching. The CDR3 in this case is CSVAGQGNEKLFF. The DNA sequence is TGCAGCGTTGCTGGCCAGGGCAATGAAAAACTGTTTTTT.